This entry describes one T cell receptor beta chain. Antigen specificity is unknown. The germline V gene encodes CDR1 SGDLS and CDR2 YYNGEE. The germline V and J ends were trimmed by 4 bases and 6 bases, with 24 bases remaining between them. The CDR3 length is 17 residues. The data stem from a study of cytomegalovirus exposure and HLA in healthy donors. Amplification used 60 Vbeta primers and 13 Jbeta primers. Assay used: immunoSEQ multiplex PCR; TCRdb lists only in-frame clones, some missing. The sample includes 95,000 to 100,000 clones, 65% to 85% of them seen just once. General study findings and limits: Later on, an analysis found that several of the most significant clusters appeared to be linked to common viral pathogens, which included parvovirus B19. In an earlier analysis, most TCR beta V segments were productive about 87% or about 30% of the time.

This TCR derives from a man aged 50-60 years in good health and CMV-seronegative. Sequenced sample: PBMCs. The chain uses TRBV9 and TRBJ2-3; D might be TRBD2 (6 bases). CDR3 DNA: TGTGCCAGCAGCTCCCGGATGGTGATGTGGGGGGAGGATACGCAGTATTTT. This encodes CASSSRMVMWGEDTQYF.